The entry that follows covers one TCR beta chain sequence. Its cognate antigen is unknown. Profiling relied on immunoSEQ multiplex PCR, and the TCRdb table lists in-frame clones only, not all of them. The sample lists 7,900 or so clones, approximately 91% occurring once. This record belongs to a study of T cell clonotyping in hematopoietic cell transplantation. General study results and limits: After transplant, recipient diversity fell while pathologically expanded clonotypes grew through day 180.

V was clipped by 1 base and J by 0 bases, with 16 bases between them. The CDR3 has 17 residues. Germline CDR1 and CDR2: MGHRA and YSYEKL. The chain uses TRBV4-1 and TRBJ2-7; D is perhaps TRBD1 or TRBD2 (5 bases each). The clonotype originates from a female patient aged 50-59 years who had an allogeneic stem cell transplant from an unrelated donor, so the T cells may come from the graft donor. Some clones in this sample may be carry-over from other donors' samples. Sequenced here: PBMCs, sampled 30 days after allogeneic stem cell transplant. This chain's CDR3 is CASSQGGTGRSSYEQYF. CDR3 DNA: TGCGCCAGCAGCCAAGGAGGTACGGGACGAAGCTCCTACGAGCAGTACTTC.